The 14 T cell receptor beta chains given below trace back to one sample, sequenced in a study of CD8 T cells in ankylosing spondylitis. TCRdb reanalysed the 5' RACE reads using MiXCR and keeps one entry per CDR3 protein. The table shows around 300,000 distinct CDR3 sequences, with roughly 20% occurring only once. The specimen was blood, either unsorted or a sorted T cell fraction (not recorded which). These receptors originate from a female donor with ankylosing spondylitis or in good health (not recorded which).

This clonotype was recorded many times. The chain employs TRBV5-1 and TRBJ1-2, with D maybe TRBD1 (6 bases). Germline V gene data show CDR1 as SGHRS and CDR2 as YFSETQ. The length of the CDR3 is 13 residues. V was pared by 2 bases and J by 4 bases, with 9 bases between. The CDR3 region is CASSLKGGYGYTF. The CDR3 DNA follows: TGCGCCAGCAGCTTAAAAGGGGGCTATGGCTACACCTTC.

The chain joins TRBV7-8 to TRBJ2-1; 9 bases align to TRBD2. CDR3 length: 16 residues. V lost 5 bases to trimming and J lost 10 bases; unmatched junction nucleotides: 15. CDR1 is SGHVS and CDR2 is FQNEAQ in the germline V gene. CDR3 DNA: TGTGCCAGCAGCCCATACAAGATAGCGGGAGTACGGGAGCAGTTCTTC. Its translation is CASSPYKIAGVREQFF.

This rearrangement joins TRBV6-2 or TRBV6-3 to TRBJ2-1, with 7 bases fitting TRBD1. CDR1 is MNHEY, CDR2 SVGEGT, per germline. After removal of 6 bases from V and 8 bases from J, the junction contained 4 bases not matched to a gene. The CDR3 totals 12 residues. Here the CDR3 DNA reads TGTGCCAGCAGACGAGGGACAGATGAGCAGTTCTTC. Its protein product is CASRRGTDEQFF.

The sample holds a few counts of this clonotype. The chain couples TRBV20-1 to TRBJ1-5; 8 bases are a match to TRBD1. The junction had 6 bases not matched to a gene; V was cut back by 5 bases and J by 6 bases. This CDR3 region has 13 residues. The germline CDR1 and CDR2 sequences are DFQATT and SNEGSKA (reference sequence). CDR3: CSAFTGGIQPQHF. Written as DNA, the CDR3 is TGCAGTGCTTTTACAGGGGGAATTCAGCCCCAGCATTTT.

This clonotype was detected a few times. CDR3: CAISGRINSPLHF. For the CDR3, the DNA is TGTGCCATCAGTGGACGGATTAATTCACCCCTCCACTTT. The chain joins TRBV10-3 to TRBJ1-6; D not certain. This CDR3 has 13 amino acids. Deletions cut 4 bases from V and 6 bases from J, with 7 bases between. Germline CDR1 reads ENHRY; CDR2 reads SYGVKD.

This clonotype was detected only a few times. This sequence joins TRBV7-9 and TRBJ2-3; D remains ambiguous. Germline V gives CDR1 SEHNR, CDR2 FQNEAQ (reference sequence). Trimming shortened V by 4 bases and J by 1 base, and 6 bases separated the two germline ends. This CDR3 spans 13 amino acids. The CDR3 loop reads CASSWTGTDTQYF. CDR3 nucleotides: TGTGCCAGCAGCTGGACCGGCACAGATACGCAGTATTTT.

This chain's CDR3 is CASSLDRGGWDRVNEQFF. For the CDR3, the DNA is TGTGCCAGCAGCTTGGACAGGGGGGGGTGGGACCGAGTTAATGAGCAGTTCTTC. This sequence joins TRBV11-2 and TRBJ2-1, with TRBD1 identical over 10 bases. The V gene's germline CDR1 is SGHAT and CDR2 FQNNGV. This CDR3 is 18 amino acids long. The V segment lost 3 bases and the J segment 7 bases; nucleotides outside the gene matches: 15.

In this sample, this clonotype turned up a few times. This sequence joins TRBV20-1 and TRBJ2-3; possibly TRBD1 for D (6 bases). Trimming stripped 6 bases from V and 3 bases from J, with 13 bases between. The CDR3 totals 13 residues. Germline-derived CDR1 and CDR2 are DFQATT and SNEGSKA (reference sequence). CDR3 sequence reads: CSAKFTGTDTQYF. CDR3 DNA: TGCAGTGCAAAATTCACAGGGACAGATACGCAGTATTTT.

CDR3 sequence: CSALSPGQGGYEQYF. The CDR3 region has the DNA TGCAGTGCTCTTTCTCCGGGACAGGGGGGCTACGAGCAGTACTTC. V gene TRBV20-1 combines with J gene TRBJ2-7; 11 bases match TRBD1. Per germline, CDR1 DFQATT and CDR2 SNEGSKA (reference sequence). The length of the CDR3 is 15 residues. V was pared by 5 bases and J by 3 bases, with 9 bases of the junction left unmatched.

The chain uses TRBV5-1 and TRBJ2-3; 10 positions agree with TRBD2. V was pared by 3 bases and J by 6 bases, with 10 bases of the junction left unmatched. This CDR3 is 16 amino acids long. Germline V lookup: CDR1 SGHRS, CDR2 YFSETQ. The CDR3 spells CASSSPEVSGRDTQYF. The CDR3 DNA follows: TGCGCCAGCAGCTCCCCCGAGGTTAGCGGGAGGGATACGCAGTATTTT. Combining the CDR3 with reference TRBV5-1 and TRBJ2-3 gives the whole variable domain KAGVTQTPRYLIKTRGQQVTLSCSPISGHRSVSWYQQTPGQGLQFLFEYFSETQRNKGNFPGRFSGRQFSNSRSEMNVSTLELGDSALYLCASSSPEVSGRDTQYFGPGTRLTVL.

This clonotype occurred a few times. V usage is TRBV11-2 and J usage is TRBJ2-3; D may be TRBD2 (5 bases). Per germline, CDR1 SGHAT and CDR2 FQNNGV. The CDR3 covers 15 residues. Trimming took 0 bases from V and 2 from J, leaving 9 bases between them. For the CDR3, the DNA is TGTGCCAGCAGCTTAGAGGGTAGCGACACAGATACGCAGTATTTT. It is translated as CASSLEGSDTDTQYF.

The chain carries TRBV5-6 and TRBJ2-2; D gene uncertain. Germline V CDR1 and CDR2: SGHDT, YYEEEE. Between the trimmed V and J ends, which lost 2 bases and 4 bases, there was a span of 6 bases. This CDR3 is built from 13 residues. CDR3 protein: CASSFGRTGELFF. CDR3 sequence (DNA): TGTGCCAGCAGCTTCGGACGCACCGGGGAGCTGTTTTTT.

V gene TRBV6-1 combines with J gene TRBJ2-7; D remains ambiguous. Germline V gene lookup returns CDR1 MNHNS and CDR2 SASEGT. The CDR3 is made up of 13 amino acids. Trimming removed 6 bases from V and 4 bases from J, with 13 bases in between. The CDR3 protein is CASSRGRKYEQYF. CDR3 sequence (DNA): TGTGCCAGCAGCAGAGGACGGAAATACGAGCAGTACTTC.

This clonotype was counted a few times. The rearrangement links TRBV9 to TRBJ2-5, with a tentative D call TRBD2 (7 bases). Germline CDR1 is SGDLS and CDR2 is YYNGEE. Between the trimmed V and J ends, which lost 2 bases and 4 bases, there was a span of 18 bases. This CDR3 is 16 amino acids long. CDR3 bases: TGTGCCAGCAGCGTGAGAGGGGGAGGGCCGGGAGAGACCCAGTACTTC. This translates into CASSVRGGGPGETQYF.